This note documents a single T cell receptor beta chain sequence. The data originate from a study of blood T cell repertoires in COVID-19. Overall study context: The analysed material was cDNA or gDNA that came from T cells, B-cell-depleted T cells, or PBMCs.

After removal of 6 bases from V and 7 bases from J, the junction contained 1 base not matched to a gene. The CDR3 length is 11 residues. CDR1 and CDR2 (germline): SGHAT, FQNNGV. The method was immunoSEQ multiplex PCR; TCRdb's version includes in-frame clones alone and lacks a portion of them. This table has 250,000 or so clones, 84% appearing once. This clonotype was obtained from a man over 45 with acute or convalescent COVID-19. The chain employs TRBV11-2 and TRBJ2-5; TRBD2 matches 8 bases. Sequenced: peripheral blood. The chain's CDR3 is CASRAGGTQYF. The CDR3 DNA follows: TGTGCCAGCAGGGCGGGAGGGACCCAGTACTTC.